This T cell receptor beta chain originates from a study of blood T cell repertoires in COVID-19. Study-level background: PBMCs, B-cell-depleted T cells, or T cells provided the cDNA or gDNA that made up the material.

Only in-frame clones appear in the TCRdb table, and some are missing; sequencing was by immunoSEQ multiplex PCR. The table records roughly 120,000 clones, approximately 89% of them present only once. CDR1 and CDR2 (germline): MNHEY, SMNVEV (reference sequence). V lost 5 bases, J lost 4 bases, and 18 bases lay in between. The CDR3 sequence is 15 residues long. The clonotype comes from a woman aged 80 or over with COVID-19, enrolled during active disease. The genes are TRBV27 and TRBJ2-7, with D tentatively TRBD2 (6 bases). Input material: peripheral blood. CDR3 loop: CASSTTPGLRYEQYF. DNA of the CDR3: TGTGCCAGCAGTACAACGCCGGGACTTAGATACGAGCAGTACTTC.